Each of the 7 T cell receptor beta chains below was sequenced from the same sample in a study of blood T cell repertoires in COVID-19. TCRdb's copy holds only in-frame clones and misses some; the assay was immunoSEQ multiplex PCR. This table holds 25,000 to 30,000 clones, roughly 89% found once. The material sequenced was peripheral blood. These receptors came from a human donor in a cohort sampled during active COVID-19.

The rearrangement joins TRBV10-3 to TRBJ2-2; tentatively, D is TRBD1 (5 bases). The CDR3 is made up of 16 amino acids. Germline V gene lookup returns CDR1 ENHRY and CDR2 SYGVKD. V lost 6 bases, J lost 2 bases, and 16 bases lay in between. The CDR3 DNA sequence: TGTGCCATCAGCGACAGCGTGGTAACTAACACCGGGGAGCTGTTTTTT. Residues: CAISDSVVTNTGELFF.

This chain joins TRBV5-4 and TRBJ1-3; TRBD1 matches 7 bases. The CDR3 has 16 residues. Germline assignment: CDR1 SGHNT and CDR2 YYREEE (reference sequence). V gave up 3 bases and J gave up 0 bases; unmatched junction bases: 6. The CDR3 sequence is CASSSGQANSGNTIYF. The CDR3 nucleotides are TGTGCCAGCAGCTCCGGACAGGCTAACTCTGGAAACACCATATATTTT.

The CDR3 DNA is TGTGCCAGCAGCCCAGGCCCGACTAGCGGGAGCACAGATACGCAGTATTTT. Translated, it gives CASSPGPTSGSTDTQYF. The V call is TRBV7-3, the J call TRBJ2-3; 10 positions agree with TRBD2. The germline V gene encodes CDR1 SGHTA and CDR2 FQGTGA. CDR3 size: 17 residues. V shed 5 bases and J 0 bases; nucleotides not matched to a gene: 8.

The chain carries TRBV7-2 and TRBJ1-2, with a possible D match to TRBD1 (6 bases). CDR3 length: 13 amino acids. In germline, CDR1 is SGHTA, CDR2 FQGNSA. Trimming left V 5 bases short and J 2 bases short, with 9 bases between. This CDR3 is CASSPDRNYGYTF. CDR3 DNA: TGTGCCAGCAGCCCTGACAGGAACTATGGCTACACCTTC.

There are a few counts of this clone. V and J are TRBV6-5 and TRBJ2-7, with TRBD2 matching over 9 bases. The CDR3 contains 14 residues. With 7 bases clipped from V and 4 bases from J, the junction kept 8 bases outside the gene matches. Germline V gene lookup returns CDR1 MNHEY and CDR2 SVGAGI. CDR3 sequence reads: CASKPGLASYEQYF. The CDR3 coding sequence is TGTGCCAGCAAACCGGGACTAGCTTCGTACGAGCAGTACTTC.

J is TRBJ2-5 and V is TRBV7-2, with D possibly TRBD2 on 6 matching bases. The CDR3 is 15 amino acids. Trimming cost V 4 bases and J 3 bases, with 15 bases left between them. Germline V CDR1 and CDR2: SGHTA, FQGNSA. Written as DNA, the CDR3 is TGTGCCAGCAGCTCGGCGGGACTCCTTGAAGAGACCCAGTACTTC. Its protein product is CASSSAGLLEETQYF.

This chain links TRBV30 with TRBJ2-7; TRBD2 might be the D (6 bases). V lost 1 base and J lost 0, with 13 bases in between. Germline V gives CDR1 GTSNPN, CDR2 SVGIG (reference sequence). The CDR3 is 15 residues long. This chain's CDR3 is CAWSGEYGGSYEQYF. Here the CDR3 DNA reads TGTGCCTGGAGTGGTGAATACGGGGGCTCCTACGAGCAGTACTTC.